This T cell receptor beta chain came from a study of T cell responses to AZD1222 COVID-19 vaccine. This CDR3 region has 15 residues. V was shortened by 3 bases and J by 4 bases, with 13 bases between the two germline ends. The germline CDR1 and CDR2 sequences are MNHEY and SMNVEV (reference sequence). Clones were read by immunoSEQ multiplex PCR, and TCRdb kept only the in-frame ones, dropping some. The table lists about 220,000 clones, approximately 94% of them singletons, with over 0.95% in the top ten. The chain recombines TRBV27 with TRBJ1-3, with D possibly being TRBD1 (5 bases). The source material was peripheral blood, sampled on day 0 of MenACWY control vaccination. The clonotype was recovered from an adult in good health. This chain's CDR3 is CASSLGGYGGNTIYF. The CDR3 nucleotides read TGTGCCAGCAGTTTGGGGGGGTACGGGGGAAACACCATATATTTT.